Each of the 9 T cell receptor beta chains below was sequenced from the same sample in a study of blood T cell repertoires in COVID-19. TCRdb keeps only in-frame clones here, not all; method: immunoSEQ multiplex PCR. The data contain roughly 280,000 clones, around nine tenths of them singletons. Specimen: peripheral blood. These TCRs come from a man aged 40-49 years with active or convalescent COVID-19.

V is TRBV10-3 and J is TRBJ2-5; no firm D call. The CDR3 consists of 16 residues. Trimming left V 3 bases short and J 0 bases short, with 14 bases between. Germline assignment: CDR1 ENHRY and CDR2 SYGVKD. CDR3 sequence reads: CAISDVMTTDQETQYF. In nucleotides, the CDR3 is TGTGCCATCAGTGATGTGATGACAACCGACCAAGAGACCCAGTACTTC.

J is TRBJ2-2 and V is TRBV5-1, with 8 bases identical to TRBD1. CDR3 length equals 17 residues. The V gene end was trimmed by 0 bases and the J gene end by 7 bases; junction bases not matched to a gene: 11. CDR1 SGHRS and CDR2 YFSETQ come from the germline V gene. CDR3 sequence (DNA): TGCGCCAGCAGCTTGGCCGGACAGGGAATGTCTTACGGGGAGCTGTTTTTT. It specifies CASSLAGQGMSYGELFF.

This rearrangement joins TRBV6-5 to TRBJ2-5, with D possibly matching TRBD2 (5 bases). The V end was cut by 0 bases, the J end by 5 bases, with 10 bases between. The CDR3 runs 14 residues. Germline V CDR1 and CDR2: MNHEY, SVGAGI. The CDR3 loop is CASSYSNWRETQYF. As DNA, the CDR3 is TGTGCCAGCAGTTACTCGAATTGGAGGGAGACCCAGTACTTC.

The J gene is TRBJ2-7, the V gene TRBV5-6; D possibly corresponds to TRBD1 (6 bases). The V gene's germline CDR1 is SGHDT and CDR2 YYEEEE. The CDR3 contains 13 residues. The germline V and J ends were trimmed by 1 base and 4 bases, with 9 bases remaining between them. This chain's CDR3 is CASSLYRAYEQYF. The CDR3 DNA reads as TGTGCCAGCAGCTTGTACAGGGCTTACGAGCAGTACTTC.

V and J are TRBV19 and TRBJ1-6; D not resolved. Germline assignment: CDR1 LNHDA and CDR2 SQIVND (reference sequence). The CDR3 totals 14 residues. V was shortened by 3 bases and J by 10 bases, with 13 bases between the two germline ends. As DNA, the CDR3 is TGTGCCAGTAGTATGAAGCAGGTTGCGTCACCCCTCCACTTT. It specifies CASSMKQVASPLHF.

The chain couples TRBV29-1 to TRBJ2-1; a possible D gene is TRBD2 (5 bases). The CDR3 is 14 amino acids. V was shortened by 4 bases and J by 4 bases, with 14 bases between the two germline ends. Per germline, CDR1 SQVTM and CDR2 ANQGSEA. CDR3 nucleotides: TGCAGCGTTGCGGCTAGCCAGCGGTACAATGAGCAGTTCTTC. Its translation: CSVAASQRYNEQFF.

V is TRBV7-8 and J is TRBJ2-2; D is possibly TRBD2 (6 bases). The CDR3 spans 18 residues. Per the germline V gene, CDR1 is SGHVS and CDR2 is FQNEAQ. V lost 5 bases to trimming and J lost 3 bases, with 22 bases between them. CDR3 DNA sequence: TGTGCCAGCAGCCCTCCCACCTGGCCTAGCGACTACACCGGGGAGCTGTTTTTT. Protein: CASSPPTWPSDYTGELFF.

The chain carries TRBV27 and TRBJ1-4; D remains unclear. Trimming shortened V by 7 bases and J by 4 bases, and 4 bases separated the two germline ends. This CDR3 is 11 amino acids long. Germline CDR1 MNHEY, CDR2 SMNVEV (reference sequence). The CDR3 reads CASKLNEKLFF. CDR3 nucleotides: TGTGCCAGCAAGCTTAATGAAAAACTGTTTTTT. Filled out from reference TRBV27 and TRBJ1-4, the complete variable domain reads EAQVTQNPRYLITVTGKKLTVTCSQNMNHEYMSWYRQDPGLGLRQIYYSMNVEVTDKGDVPEGYKVSRKEKRNFPLILESPSPNQTSLYFCASKLNEKLFFGSGTQLSVL.

The genes are TRBV11-2 and TRBJ2-3, with a weak D call TRBD2 (6 bases). The V and J ends lost 6 bases and 3 bases respectively, with 10 bases between them. Looked up from germline, CDR1 is SGHAT and CDR2 is FQNNGV. The CDR3 runs 13 residues. The CDR3 reads CASSPGETDTQYF. The CDR3 bases are TGTGCCAGCAGTCCGGGGGAGACAGATACGCAGTATTTT.